The rows below give T cell receptor beta chains drawn from one sample of a study of cytomegalovirus exposure and HLA in healthy donors. The assay was immunoSEQ multiplex PCR, and TCRdb's table has in-frame clones only and misses some. The table shows approximately 120,000 clones, with about 81% occurring only once. The source material was PBMCs. These receptors were collected from a woman in her twenties or thirties in good health and CMV-seronegative. Both conserved end residues are part of each CDR3. Fields, in order: J gene, clone size, D gene, V gene, CDR3 protein, CDR3 DNA. A D gene is named only where the DNA matches it firmly. A clone size is listed for some rows: how often the clone was seen (once, few, many), or a class if it is expanded.

TRBJ2-7 NA TRBD2 TRBV11-2 CASSPRLAGGPIYYEQYF TGTGCCAGCAGCCCTCGGCTAGCGGGAGGGCCCATATACTACGAGCAGTACTTC
TRBJ1-1 NA NA TRBV19 CASSLGTPNTEAFF TGTGCCAGCTCCCTCGGGACACCGAACACTGAAGCTTTCTTT
TRBJ2-7 NA NA TRBV15 CATSRDLSYEQYF TGTGCCACCAGCAGGGACTTATCCTACGAGCAGTACTTC
TRBJ1-2 NA NA TRBV30 CAWSAPPGGGSYGYTF TGTGCCTGGAGTGCCCCCCCGGGCGGGGGAAGCTATGGCTACACCTTC
TRBJ1-2 NA TRBD1 TRBV6-5 CASSYSGTGPNYGYTF TGTGCCAGCAGTTACTCGGGGACAGGCCCCAACTATGGCTACACCTTC
TRBJ1-2 NA NA TRBV28 CASSSIYGYTF TGTGCCAGCAGCAGTATCTATGGCTACACCTTC
TRBJ2-7 NA TRBD2 TRBV30 CAWSASSGRSEQYF TGTGCCTGGAGTGCGAGTAGCGGGCGTTCCGAGCAGTACTTC
TRBJ1-6 NA NA TRBV11-2 CASSSGGGSSPLHF TGTGCCAGCAGCTCCGGGGGGGGGAGCTCACCCCTCCACTTT
TRBJ2-7 NA TRBD1 TRBV6-5 CASSSQWDRGYEQYF TGTGCCAGCAGTTCCCAATGGGACAGGGGTTACGAGCAGTACTTC
TRBJ1-4 once NA TRBV19 CASSMAGGTNEKLFF TGTGCCAGTAGTATGGCGGGGGGAACTAATGAAAAACTGTTTTTT
TRBJ1-5 NA TRBD1 TRBV10-3 CAISARGLQPQHF TGTGCCATCAGTGCCAGGGGGCTTCAGCCCCAGCATTTT
TRBJ2-7 few NA TRBV19 CASSIGTGKPPPYEQYF TGTGCCAGTAGTATAGGAACAGGGAAGCCGCCCCCCTACGAGCAGTACTTC
TRBJ2-3 NA NA TRBV6-5 CASGSRAGTDTQYF TGTGCCAGCGGCTCTCGTGCAGGCACAGATACGCAGTATTTT
TRBJ1-1 NA TRBD1 TRBV7-8 CASSLTGGLNTEAFF TGTGCCAGCAGCTTAACAGGGGGCCTGAACACTGAAGCTTTCTTT
TRBJ2-2 NA NA TRBV5-1 CASSSRMGGTGELFF TGCGCCAGCAGCTCCCGAATGGGGGGCACCGGGGAGCTGTTTTTT
TRBJ2-2 NA TRBD2 TRBV6-1 CASSGGLVRNTGELFF TGTGCCAGCAGTGGTGGACTAGTACGTAACACCGGGGAGCTGTTTTTT
TRBJ1-1 NA NA TRBV2 CASSTQMTLDTEAFF TGTGCCAGCAGTACTCAAATGACATTGGACACTGAAGCTTTCTTT
TRBJ2-1 NA TRBD2 TRBV4-1 CASSQGLAGGSSYNEQFF TGCGCCAGCAGCCAGGGACTAGCGGGAGGCAGCTCCTACAATGAGCAGTTCTTC
TRBJ1-2 NA NA TRBV5-6 CASSGRDIINYGYTF TGTGCCAGCAGCGGCCGGGACATTATTAACTATGGCTACACCTTC
TRBJ2-2 NA NA TRBV7-3 CASSSSLNTGELFF TGTGCCAGCAGCTCCTCTCTGAACACCGGGGAGCTGTTTTTT